What follows is one TCR beta chain and its context. Its specificity is not known. V was pared by 5 bases and J by 4 bases, with 7 bases of the junction left unmatched. The CDR3 is 15 residues long. These data are taken from a study of response to subunit inactivated influenza vaccine. Study results and limitations: After each seasonal influenza vaccination, few new T cells are recruited, the authors suggested.

TCRdb fed the RT-PCR reads into MiXCR, producing one record per CDR3 protein. The sample shows roughly 650,000 distinct CDR3 sequences, about 15% of them seen only once. Source: PBMCs from blood, taken 14 to 15 days before vaccination. This TCR was recovered from a man aged 50 or older who received an inactivated influenza vaccine. The rearrangement links TRBV12-3 or TRBV12-4 to TRBJ1-4, with 7 bases identical to TRBD1. In DNA, the CDR3 is TGTGCCAGCAGTCCTCGACAGGGTCTTAATGAAAAACTGTTTTTT. This sequence encodes CASSPRQGLNEKLFF.